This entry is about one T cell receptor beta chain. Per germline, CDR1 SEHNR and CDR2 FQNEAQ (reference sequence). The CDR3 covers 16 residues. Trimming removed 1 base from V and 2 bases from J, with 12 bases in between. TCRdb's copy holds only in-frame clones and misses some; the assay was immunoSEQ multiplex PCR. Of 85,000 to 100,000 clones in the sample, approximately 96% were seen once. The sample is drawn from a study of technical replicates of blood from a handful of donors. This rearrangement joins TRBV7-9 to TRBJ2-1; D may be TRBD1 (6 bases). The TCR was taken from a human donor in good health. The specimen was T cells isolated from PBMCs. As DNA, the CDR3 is TGTGCCAGCAGCTTAGGGACAGCTAACGCCTACAATGAGCAGTTCTTC. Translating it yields CASSLGTANAYNEQFF.